Shown below are 6 T cell receptor beta chains from a single sample sequenced in a study of blood T cell repertoires in COVID-19. Measured with immunoSEQ multiplex PCR; TCRdb has only the in-frame clones, and not every one. The profile shows some 700,000 clones, just under 90% of them singletons. Specimen: peripheral blood. The receptors were sampled from a woman under 30 with acute or convalescent COVID-19.

This rearrangement joins TRBV5-1 to TRBJ2-2; 9 bases align to TRBD2. The J segment lost 3 bases and the V segment lost 4 bases, leaving 7 bases of the junction unmatched. From germline, CDR1 is SGHRS and CDR2 YFSETQ. The CDR3 is made up of 16 amino acids. The CDR3 reads CASSPIAGDYTGELFF. For the CDR3, the DNA is TGCGCCAGCAGCCCCATAGCGGGGGACTACACCGGGGAGCTGTTTTTT.

The rearrangement links TRBV2 to TRBJ1-5, with D unresolved. Germline assignment: CDR1 SNHLY and CDR2 FYNNEI. Trimming shortened V by 5 bases and J by 4 bases, and 12 bases separated the two germline ends. The CDR3 extends over 14 amino acids. CDR3 coding DNA: TGTGCCAGCAGTTATAACCCAGGAAATCAGCCCCAGCATTTT. Translating it yields CASSYNPGNQPQHF.

The chain couples TRBV28 to TRBJ1-2, with 10 bases aligning to TRBD1. With V trimmed by 1 base and J by 7 bases, 12 bases remained unmatched. Germline loops: CDR1 MDHEN, CDR2 SYDVKM. This CDR3 has 17 residues. CDR3 in DNA: TGTGCCAGCAGTTTATCTAGCTCCGGGACAGGGGTTTCTGGCTACACCTTC. Translation: CASSLSSSGTGVSGYTF.

The rearrangement links TRBV7-9 to TRBJ1-6, with a tentative D call TRBD1 (5 bases). Germline lookup yields CDR1 SEHNR and CDR2 FQNEAQ (reference sequence). The CDR3 is 15 residues long. Trimming took 1 base from V and 9 from J, leaving 13 bases between them. The CDR3 region has the DNA TGTGCCAGCAGCTTAGTGCGGGACTGGGGTTCACCCCTCCACTTT. Its translation is CASSLVRDWGSPLHF.

V gene TRBV6-5 combines with J gene TRBJ2-7, with a tentative D call TRBD1 (6 bases). The CDR3 is 13 residues long. Trimming removed 5 bases from V and 2 bases from J, with 10 bases in between. CDR1 is MNHEY, CDR2 SVGAGI, per germline. Here the CDR3 DNA reads TGTGCCAGCAGTCCCGGGACAACCTACGAGCAGTACTTC. It encodes CASSPGTTYEQYF.

This chain uses TRBV7-2 with TRBJ2-1; 10 bases match TRBD1. CDR1 SGHTA and CDR2 FQGNSA come from the germline V gene. Unmatched junction bases numbered 6, after V lost 3 bases and J lost 7 bases. The CDR3 loop spans 15 amino acids. The CDR3 protein is CASSLRQGARNEQFF. Here the CDR3 DNA reads TGTGCCAGCAGCTTGCGACAGGGGGCAAGGAATGAGCAGTTCTTC.